This paragraph reports one TCR beta chain. Its specificity is unknown. Trimming pared 0 bases from V and 6 bases from J, leaving 12 bases between. The CDR3 consists of 14 residues. The germline gives CDR1 GTSNPN, CDR2 SVGIG (reference sequence). Random hexamers were used to reverse transcribe the RNA input (roughly 0.5 to 1 ug). Across 54 Vbeta and 13 Jbeta, immunoSEQ multiplex PCR amplified TCR beta CDR3. TCRdb re-called the immunoSEQ multiplex PCR reads through MiXCR, storing one row per CDR3 protein. The data hold 180,000 or so distinct CDR3 sequences, with 90% to 97% observed a single time. This specimen comes from a study of CD8 T cells in Susac syndrome. Study-wide findings and caveats: The TCR sequencing and HLA analysis in the study involved a relatively small number of individuals, as the study acknowledged.

This sequence joins TRBV30 and TRBJ1-5; possible D gene TRBD1, 5 bases. The specimen sequenced was CD4+ T cells from PBMCs. The sequence was collected from a human donor with multiple sclerosis. CDR3 loop: CAWSVGGSGQPQHF. The DNA of the CDR3 is TGTGCCTGGAGTGTTGGGGGGTCTGGTCAGCCCCAGCATTTT.